The 27 T cell receptor beta chains below were found in one sample sequenced in a study of blood T cell repertoires in COVID-19. Generated by immunoSEQ multiplex PCR, the TCRdb table keeps only in-frame clones and is missing some. This table has 100,000 to 150,000 clones, 65% to 80% appearing once. The sequenced sample consisted of peripheral blood. The receptors here all came from a human donor with acute or convalescent COVID-19. The donor label of this sample is uncertain.

The chain uses TRBV19 and TRBJ1-2; tentative D call: TRBD1 (5 bases). V lost 2 bases, J lost 2 bases, and 12 bases lay in between. The CDR3 spans 15 residues. Germline-derived CDR1 and CDR2 are LNHDA and SQIVND (reference sequence). Here the CDR3 reads CASSISSGGNYGYTF. The CDR3 DNA is TGTGCCAGTAGTATATCCAGCGGGGGGAACTATGGCTACACCTTC.

This chain links TRBV27 with TRBJ2-1; D remains unclear. Germline CDR1 is MNHEY and CDR2 is SMNVEV (reference sequence). The ends were cut back, 7 bases at V and 4 bases at J, with 5 bases in the middle. This CDR3 comprises 11 residues. This chain's CDR3 is CASTNYNEQFF. The CDR3 DNA sequence: TGTGCCAGCACAAATTACAATGAGCAGTTCTTC.

The sample holds a few counts of this clone. In DNA form, the CDR3 reads TGTGCCAGCAGCGTGGGGGGGGATAATTCACCCCTCCACTTT. Translating it yields CASSVGGDNSPLHF. The chain couples TRBV9 to TRBJ1-6, with D possibly TRBD1 on 5 matching bases. This CDR3 has 14 amino acids. Trimming left V 2 bases short and J 5 bases short, with 8 bases between. CDR1 is SGDLS, CDR2 YYNGEE, per germline.

J is TRBJ2-3 and V is TRBV27; 8 bases are shared with TRBD1. The CDR3 is 15 amino acids. Germline-derived CDR1 and CDR2 are MNHEY and SMNVEV (reference sequence). V lost 6 bases, J lost 3 bases, and 8 bases stayed unmatched. CDR3 region: CASSSLRGQTDTQYF. In DNA form, the CDR3 reads TGTGCCAGCAGCTCACTCAGGGGGCAGACAGATACGCAGTATTTT.

The rearrangement links TRBV7-9 to TRBJ2-3; 8 bases align to TRBD2. Unmatched junction bases numbered 5, after V lost 3 bases and J lost 3 bases. CDR1 is SEHNR, CDR2 FQNEAQ, per germline (reference sequence). The CDR3 is 15 amino acids. CDR3 amino acids: CASSFLAGRTDTQYF. DNA of the CDR3: TGTGCCAGCAGCTTCTTAGCGGGGCGGACAGATACGCAGTATTTT.

The chain is built from TRBV28 and TRBJ1-4; 8 bases align to TRBD1. The CDR3 covers 15 residues. Per the germline V gene, CDR1 is MDHEN and CDR2 is SYDVKM. Trimming took 4 bases from V and 8 from J; bases not matched to a gene: 9. This CDR3 is CASSSVRGLREKLFF. As DNA, the CDR3 is TGTGCCAGCAGTTCGGTCAGGGGGCTACGGGAAAAACTGTTTTTT.

This clone was detected only a few times. The V gene is TRBV2, the J gene TRBJ1-5; maybe TRBD1 (6 bases). CDR1 and CDR2 from the germline V gene are SNHLY and FYNNEI. The CDR3 is made up of 15 amino acids. V was trimmed by 6 bases and J by 1 base, leaving 13 bases between them. CDR3 loop: CASRAETGSNQPQHF. The CDR3 nucleotides read TGTGCCAGCAGGGCCGAGACAGGAAGCAATCAGCCCCAGCATTTT.

V is TRBV5-6 and J is TRBJ2-6, with D maybe TRBD1 (5 bases). The CDR3 has 15 amino acids. Trimming removed 3 bases from V and 2 bases from J, with 9 bases in between. Germline lookup yields CDR1 SGHDT and CDR2 YYEEEE. The CDR3 DNA reads TGTGCCAGCAGCTCGCAGGGTACTGGGGCCAACGTCCTGACTTTC. Translated: CASSSQGTGANVLTF.

V gene TRBV7-8 combines with J gene TRBJ2-7; D remains ambiguous. The germline gives CDR1 SGHVS, CDR2 FQNEAQ. V was shortened by 1 base and J by 4 bases, with 5 bases between the two germline ends. The CDR3 is 12 residues long. This chain's CDR3 is CASSLGAYEQYF. CDR3 bases: TGTGCCAGCAGCTTAGGGGCATACGAGCAGTACTTC.

V gene TRBV4-1 combines with J gene TRBJ1-5, with D uncertain. The CDR3 has 18 amino acids. Per the germline V gene, CDR1 is MGHRA and CDR2 is YSYEKL. V lost 1 base, J lost 3 bases, and 19 bases lay in between. CDR3 amino acids: CASSQGGGLGRFNQPQHF. The CDR3 DNA sequence: TGCGCCAGCAGCCAAGGCGGAGGCTTAGGGCGGTTCAATCAGCCCCAGCATTTT.

The CDR3 spells CASAISTDTQYF. In nucleotides, the CDR3 is TGTGCCAGCGCTATTAGCACAGATACGCAGTATTTT. The chain is built from TRBV10-3 and TRBJ2-3, with no clear D. CDR1 and CDR2 (germline): ENHRY, SYGVKD. The germline V and J ends were trimmed by 10 bases and 0 bases, with 8 bases remaining between them. This CDR3 has 12 residues.

The genes are TRBV6-5 and TRBJ1-1, with 9 bases that match TRBD1. The V segment lost 5 bases and the J segment 4 bases; nucleotides outside the gene matches: 5. CDR1 and CDR2 from the germline V gene are MNHEY and SVGAGI. The CDR3 totals 14 residues. CDR3: CASSPQGAATEAFF. The CDR3 DNA reads TGTGCCAGCAGTCCACAGGGGGCGGCCACTGAAGCTTTCTTT.

CDR3 nucleotide sequence: TGCGCCAGCAGCCGACAGAACTATGGCTACACCTTC. This encodes CASSRQNYGYTF. The genes are TRBV5-1 and TRBJ1-2, with a tentative D call TRBD1 (5 bases). Looked up from germline, CDR1 is SGHRS and CDR2 is YFSETQ. This CDR3 is 12 amino acids long. The V end was cut by 4 bases, the J end by 2 bases, with 6 bases between.

This clone has only a few counts. This chain joins TRBV7-2 and TRBJ2-7; TRBD1 aligns across 10 bases. In germline, CDR1 is SGHTA, CDR2 FQGNSA. CDR3 length: 15 amino acids. J gave up 12 bases and V 8 bases, and 19 bases lay outside the gene matches. The DNA of the CDR3 is TGTGCCAGCGGCGCCACTGGACAGGGGGTATCCCAATTGTACTTC. Amino acid sequence: CASGATGQGVSQLYF. Full variable domain (outside the CDR3, taken from reference TRBV7-2 and TRBJ2-7): GAGVSQSPSNKVTEKGKDVELRCDPISGHTALYWYRQSLGQGLEFLIYFQGNSAPDKSGLPSDRFSAERTGGSVSTLTIQRTQQEDSAVYLCASGATGQGVSQLYFGPGTRLTVT.

This clone was observed a few times. Here the CDR3 reads CASSLAGGTGELFF. CDR3 sequence (DNA): TGTGCCAGCAGCCTAGCGGGGGGAACCGGGGAGCTGTTTTTT. V is TRBV2 and J is TRBJ2-2; TRBD2 matches at 11 bases. The CDR3 totals 14 residues. CDR1 and CDR2 from the germline V gene are SNHLY and FYNNEI. The V and J ends lost 6 bases and 5 bases, in that order; junction bases with no gene match: 2.

This sequence joins TRBV7-9 and TRBJ1-6; D ambiguous. CDR1 is SEHNR and CDR2 is FQNEAQ in the germline V gene (reference sequence). V dropped 5 bases and J dropped 0 bases, with 17 bases sitting between them. The CDR3 spans 18 residues. CDR3 residues: CASSLIAGSSSYNSPLHF. CDR3 in DNA: TGTGCCAGCAGCCTCATTGCAGGTTCGAGCTCCTATAATTCACCCCTCCACTTT.

V usage is TRBV19 and J usage is TRBJ1-1, with a tentative D call TRBD1 (6 bases). Per germline, CDR1 LNHDA and CDR2 SQIVND (reference sequence). V was clipped by 4 bases and J by 3 bases, with 6 bases between them. The CDR3 loop spans 12 amino acids. In nucleotides, the CDR3 is TGTGCCAGTAGTAACAGGGACACTGAAGCTTTCTTT. It is translated as CASSNRDTEAFF.

V gene TRBV10-3 combines with J gene TRBJ1-2; TRBD1 agrees at 9 bases. The V gene's germline CDR1 is ENHRY and CDR2 SYGVKD. The CDR3 loop spans 15 amino acids. V trimming: 4 bases; J trimming: 2 bases; junction bases outside the gene matches: 5. The chain's CDR3 is CAISGTGTGNYGYTF. The CDR3 DNA reads TGTGCCATCAGTGGAACCGGGACAGGGAACTATGGCTACACCTTC.

Only a few counts were recorded for this clone. V usage is TRBV9 and J usage is TRBJ2-2; 7 nucleotides align to TRBD1. Germline-derived CDR1 and CDR2 are SGDLS and YYNGEE. The CDR3 is made up of 17 amino acids. The V and J ends lost 0 bases and 4 bases, in that order; junction bases with no gene match: 9. CDR3 nucleotide sequence: TGTGCCAGCAGCGTAGGGGGTAAGGGGGCGCTCACCGGGGAGCTGTTTTTT. The encoded protein is CASSVGGKGALTGELFF.

The rearrangement links TRBV6-5 to TRBJ1-5; 10 bases match TRBD1. V shed 2 bases, J shed 2 bases, and the junction held 3 bases outside the gene matches. The CDR3 totals 16 residues. The germline CDR1 and CDR2 sequences are MNHEY and SVGAGI. The CDR3 coding sequence is TGTGCCAGCAGTTACCGGGACAGGGGACGCAATCAGCCCCAGCATTTT. Its protein product is CASSYRDRGRNQPQHF.

The J gene is TRBJ2-5, the V gene TRBV24-1; D possibly corresponds to TRBD1 (6 bases). CDR1 is KGHDR, CDR2 SFDVKD, per germline. This CDR3 has 13 residues. V lost 6 bases, J lost 4 bases, and 11 bases lay in between. CDR3 amino acids: CATSRTAIETQYF. The CDR3, as DNA: TGTGCCACCAGTCGGACAGCCATAGAGACCCAGTACTTC.

This clone was observed a few times. The gene calls are TRBV7-8 and TRBJ2-2; 8 bases match TRBD1. The V gene end was trimmed by 4 bases and the J gene end by 1 base; junction bases not matched to a gene: 2. The CDR3 runs 15 residues. Germline values: CDR1 SGHVS, CDR2 FQNEAQ. The CDR3 coding sequence is TGTGCCAGCAGCTACGGGACAGGGAACACCGGGGAGCTGTTTTTT. As protein: CASSYGTGNTGELFF.

This clone appeared a single time. The rearrangement joins TRBV2 to TRBJ2-5, with 9 bases lining up with TRBD2. Germline-derived CDR1 and CDR2 are SNHLY and FYNNEI. V was clipped by 4 bases and J by 6 bases; unmatched bases: 3. The CDR3 is 13 amino acids. CDR3 nucleotide sequence: TGTGCCAGCAGTGGCGGGAGGGAAAAGACCCAGTACTTC. This translates into CASSGGREKTQYF.

This chain links TRBV28 with TRBJ1-4; D might be TRBD1 (5 bases). V was cut by 6 bases and J by 7 bases, with 21 bases left in between. The CDR3 is 16 residues long. Germline-derived CDR1 and CDR2 are MDHEN and SYDVKM. The CDR3 loop is CASSHGTWYVTEKLFF. The CDR3 DNA reads TGTGCCAGCAGCCATGGGACTTGGTACGTTACTGAAAAACTGTTTTTT.

The chain couples TRBV19 to TRBJ1-6; D might be TRBD1 (6 bases). Germline V gives CDR1 LNHDA, CDR2 SQIVND (reference sequence). The CDR3 spans 14 residues. Trimming took off 6 bases at V and 5 bases at J, with 11 bases between the two ends. The chain's CDR3 is CASSRTANNSPLHF. CDR3 DNA sequence: TGTGCCAGTAGCCGGACAGCCAATAATTCACCCCTCCACTTT.

The count of this clone is one. The chain links TRBV28 to TRBJ1-1; D uncertain. This CDR3 region has 15 residues. V gave up 5 bases and J gave up 0 bases, with 13 bases separating them. Germline V gene data show CDR1 as MDHEN and CDR2 as SYDVKM. The CDR3, as DNA: TGTGCCAGCAGTCTAATAACTGCGATGAACACTGAAGCTTTCTTT. Translating gives CASSLITAMNTEAFF. Variable domain in full (rest from reference TRBV28 and TRBJ1-1): DVKVTQSSRYLVKRTGEKVFLECVQDMDHENMFWYRQDPGLGLRLIYFSYDVKMKEKGDIPEGYSVSREKKERFSLILESASTNQTSMYLCASSLITAMNTEAFFGQGTRLTVV.

CDR3 protein: CASRPTQGVGGYTF. In DNA form, the CDR3 reads TGTGCCAGCAGGCCAACACAGGGGGTTGGTGGCTACACCTTC. The chain is built from TRBV5-5 and TRBJ1-2; 8 bases agree with TRBD1. The CDR3 spans 14 residues. Losses at the gene ends were 5 bases for V and 7 bases for J; bases not matched to a gene: 10. Germline V lookup: CDR1 SGHKS, CDR2 YYEKEE (reference sequence).